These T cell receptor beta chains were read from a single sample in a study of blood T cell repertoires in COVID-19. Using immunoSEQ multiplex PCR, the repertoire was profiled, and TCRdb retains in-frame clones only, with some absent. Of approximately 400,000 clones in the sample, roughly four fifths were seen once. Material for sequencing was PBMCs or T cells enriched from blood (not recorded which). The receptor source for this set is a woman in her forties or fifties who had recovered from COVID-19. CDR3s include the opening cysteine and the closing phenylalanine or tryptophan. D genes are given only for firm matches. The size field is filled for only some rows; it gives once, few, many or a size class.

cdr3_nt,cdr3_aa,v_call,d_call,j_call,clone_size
TGTGCCAGCAGCTTATTGACGGGTGCGAACACTGAAGCTTTCTTT,CASSLLTGANTEAFF,TRBV7-8,NA,TRBJ1-1,few
TGTGCCAGTAGGAAACAGGGGATCGGGGAATACACCGGGGAGCTGTTTTTT,CASRKQGIGEYTGELFF,TRBV19,TRBD1,TRBJ2-2,once
TGTGCCAGCAGCTTGGGAGATTCGGGAGGATGGGTCGAGCAGTACTTC,CASSLGDSGGWVEQYF,TRBV5-4,TRBD2,TRBJ2-7,NA
TGCGCCAGCAGCCGACGCGCTAGCGGATCCACAGATACGCAGTATTTT,CASSRRASGSTDTQYF,TRBV4-1,TRBD2,TRBJ2-3,NA
TGTGCCAGTAGTCCCAGGGGCTCTGGGGCCAACGTCCTGACTTTC,CASSPRGSGANVLTF,TRBV19,NA,TRBJ2-6,once
TGTGCCAGCAGCTCCACCTTAGCTGCAACTAATGAAAAACTGTTTTTT,CASSSTLAATNEKLFF,TRBV11-2,NA,TRBJ1-4,NA
TGTGCCAGCAGCTCTCAATCCCAGCCCCTCCACTTT,CASSSQSQPLHF,TRBV7-6,NA,TRBJ1-6,NA
TGTGCCAGCAGCTTCAGTTCTCGACAGGGGCAGGGCTACACCTTC,CASSFSSRQGQGYTF,TRBV7-9,TRBD1,TRBJ1-2,NA
TGTGCCAGCAGTTTATTTGCGAGACAGGGTTATTCACCCCTCCACTTT,CASSLFARQGYSPLHF,TRBV27,TRBD1,TRBJ1-6,few
TGTGCCAGCAGCGTCACTAGCTACGAGCAGTACTTC,CASSVTSYEQYF,TRBV7-9,NA,TRBJ2-7,NA
TGTGCCATCAGCGACAGAAATCAGCCCCAGCATTTT,CAISDRNQPQHF,TRBV10-3,NA,TRBJ1-5,once
TGTGCCAGCAGCTCAGTGACTAGCGGGAGCATCTTGGGAGAGACTCAGTACTTC,CASSSVTSGSILGETQYF,TRBV7-8,TRBD2,TRBJ2-5,NA
TGTGCCAGCAGCCAAGATCAAAGCGGGGGGTTGGAGACCCAGTACTTC,CASSQDQSGGLETQYF,TRBV3-1/TRBV3-2,TRBD2,TRBJ2-5,few
TGTGCCAGCTCACCATCCCCGGGCAGGGCTAACTATGGCTACACCTTC,CASSPSPGRANYGYTF,TRBV18,NA,TRBJ1-2,NA
TGCGCCAGCAGCTCGGGAGGAGATGAGCAGTACTTC,CASSSGGDEQYF,TRBV5-1,TRBD2,TRBJ2-7,NA
TGCAGCAGTACGGGCAGCGGGTTATACTACAATGAGCAGTTCTTC,CSSTGSGLYYNEQFF,TRBV29-1,NA,TRBJ2-1,NA
TGTGCCAGCAGCTTGGGAAACGGTAACTATGGCTACACCTTC,CASSLGNGNYGYTF,TRBV5-6,NA,TRBJ1-2,NA
TGTGCCTGGAGTCCTTACTCGCGGAACACCGGGGAGCTGTTTTTT,CAWSPYSRNTGELFF,TRBV30,NA,TRBJ2-2,NA
TGTGCCAGTAGTATCATCTCCCAGGGGAACTATGGCTACACCTTC,CASSIISQGNYGYTF,TRBV19,NA,TRBJ1-2,NA
TGTGCCAGCAGTTGGGCCGAGACCCAGTACTTC,CASSWAETQYF,TRBV12-3/TRBV12-4,NA,TRBJ2-5,NA
TGTGCCAGCACTCTTGGACTAGCGGAGCAGTTCTTC,CASTLGLAEQFF,TRBV2,TRBD2,TRBJ2-1,NA
TGTGCCAGCAGCGAACAGGGGGTTGGGGAAGATACGCAGTATTTT,CASSEQGVGEDTQYF,TRBV9,TRBD1,TRBJ2-3,NA
TGTGCCAGCAGCGACCTCGGACAGGGAGAGACCCAGTACTTC,CASSDLGQGETQYF,TRBV11-3,TRBD1,TRBJ2-5,NA
TGCAGCGCCCCAAAGGGGAGGGGCGGCTACACCTTC,CSAPKGRGGYTF,TRBV29-1,NA,TRBJ1-2,NA
TGTGCCAGCAGTTTATTTGCACAGAGCTCCTACGAGCAGTACTTC,CASSLFAQSSYEQYF,TRBV27,NA,TRBJ2-7,NA
TGTGCCAGCAGCAATACGCGTGGACAGGGCGGCTATGGCTACACCTTC,CASSNTRGQGGYGYTF,TRBV21-1,NA,TRBJ1-2,NA
TGTGCCAGCAGAACCGGGACAGGTAACACTGAAGCTTTCTTT,CASRTGTGNTEAFF,TRBV19,TRBD1,TRBJ1-1,NA
TGTGCCAGCTCACCAGGGACAGGGACCCAAGAGACCCAGTACTTC,CASSPGTGTQETQYF,TRBV18,TRBD1,TRBJ2-5,NA
TGTGCCAGTAGCAATATGGTCGGGGGGGGCGCTAGCACAGATACGCAGTATTTT,CASSNMVGGGASTDTQYF,TRBV19,TRBD2,TRBJ2-3,few
TGTGCCAGCAGAAGGACAGGGAGGAATCAGCCCCAGCATTTT,CASRRTGRNQPQHF,TRBV28,TRBD1,TRBJ1-5,NA
TGTGCCTGGTCGCAGGGGCTCGAGGGCTACACCTTC,CAWSQGLEGYTF,TRBV30,NA,TRBJ1-2,NA
TGTGCCAGCAGCCCTACAGGGGTCGAGCAGTTCTTC,CASSPTGVEQFF,TRBV9,TRBD1,TRBJ2-1,NA
TGTGCCAGCAAATTCGGGACAGCGAACACCGGGGAGCTGTTTTTT,CASKFGTANTGELFF,TRBV7-3,TRBD1,TRBJ2-2,NA
TGTGCCAGTAGTATAGACAGCGGATCCTACGAGCAGTACTTC,CASSIDSGSYEQYF,TRBV19,NA,TRBJ2-7,NA
TGCAGCGTTGAAGAGGCGGCAGACACTGAAGCTTTCTTT,CSVEEAADTEAFF,TRBV29-1,NA,TRBJ1-1,NA
TGTGCCAGCAGCTTTGGTACCCTCCGGGGTAGAGAGACCCAGTACTTC,CASSFGTLRGRETQYF,TRBV5-4,NA,TRBJ2-5,NA
TGTGCCAGCAGCTTGATAGGGGTGAACACCGGGGAGCTGTTTTTT,CASSLIGVNTGELFF,TRBV11-1,NA,TRBJ2-2,NA
TGCGCCAGCAGTGACCACCCCGGGACAGGGGGCATGTACGAGCAGTACTTC,CASSDHPGTGGMYEQYF,TRBV10-2,TRBD1,TRBJ2-7,many
TGTGCCAGCAGCTTAGTGCTGGGCTCTGTTCATCAGCCCCAGCATTTT,CASSLVLGSVHQPQHF,TRBV7-9,NA,TRBJ1-5,NA
TGTGCCAGTACCCATTCGGACAGGCGGGGTGAGCAGTTCTTC,CASTHSDRRGEQFF,TRBV19,NA,TRBJ2-1,NA
TGTGCCAGCTCACCACTCGGGCAGGGGAGACCCTATGGCTACACCTTC,CASSPLGQGRPYGYTF,TRBV18,NA,TRBJ1-2,NA
TGTGCCAGCAGCCAACAGGGGGTGAACACTGAAGCTTTCTTT,CASSQQGVNTEAFF,TRBV3-1/TRBV3-2,TRBD1,TRBJ1-1,NA
TGTGCCAGCTCACCACCTTCTGGGGGCGGCCACGAGCAGTACTTC,CASSPPSGGGHEQYF,TRBV18,NA,TRBJ2-7,NA
TGTGCCAGCAGTTTCAGGGTTCAAGGCTACACCTTC,CASSFRVQGYTF,TRBV28,NA,TRBJ1-2,NA
TGTGCCAGCAGTTTCGCAGGGGGAGGTGAAAAACTGTTTTTT,CASSFAGGGEKLFF,TRBV6-5,TRBD1,TRBJ1-4,NA
TGTGCCAGCAGTGAGGATCGGACAGGGGTAGATGAGCAGTTCTTC,CASSEDRTGVDEQFF,TRBV2,TRBD1,TRBJ2-1,NA
TGTGCCAGCAGTCCAACAAAAATGAACACTGAAGCTTTCTTT,CASSPTKMNTEAFF,TRBV4-2,NA,TRBJ1-1,NA
TGTGCCAGCAGCCCTTCGTCGAGCGCGGGGGGCTGGAATGAGCAGTTCTTC,CASSPSSSAGGWNEQFF,TRBV3-1/TRBV3-2,TRBD2,TRBJ2-1,NA
TGTGCCAGCAGCCGTAGGGGAACCGGGACAGTTAATTCACCCCTCCACTTT,CASSRRGTGTVNSPLHF,TRBV5-4,TRBD1,TRBJ1-6,NA
TGTGCCTGGGCAAGACAGGGAGTAACGCAGTTCTTC,CAWARQGVTQFF,TRBV30,TRBD1,TRBJ2-1,NA